This T cell receptor (beta chain) comes out of a study of cytotoxic CD8 clonotypes in ibrutinib-treated CLL (dated by TCRdb to the early 2020s). Study-wide context: The cohort included some 14 treatment-naive and under 13 relapsed/refractory patients; roughly 17 were IGHV unmutated. Partial responses were observed in about 25 patients and complete responses in 2; after a median follow-up of roughly 72 months, remission was maintained in 15 or so patients and progression was observed in around twelve. Response samples were obtained after a median of approximately 12 months of treatment, with a range of about 6 to 36 months. On average, each sample had some 250,000 productive templates and more than 75,000 productive rearrangements. Longitudinal samples were obtainable from about 30% of the roughly 86 participants in the trial. Cryopreserved peripheral blood mononuclear cells were obtained before treatment, at response, and at either sustained remission or disease progression. Every sample from remission and from progressive disease was obtained while the patients were still on ibrutinib. The paper's findings and limits, for the study overall: Public clonotypes were found to be uncommon and were observed to contract or remain stable during treatment; the increase in clonality was shown to reflect expansion of private clonotypes at ibrutinib response. An increase in clonality was observed at ibrutinib response, with clonality remaining stable during sustained remission and falling back toward baseline at progression. Sampling times were not matched between sustained-remission and progressing patients, and lymph node repertoires were not studied. At baseline, clonality was higher than in age-matched healthy donors and showed a strong correlation with circulating CD8+ T-cell counts.

Around 1.8 micrograms of genomic DNA were extracted from cryopreserved PBMCs for TCR beta library preparation. Longitudinal blood samples from CLL patients on ibrutinib monotherapy underwent high-throughput TCR beta sequencing. The patients took part in an open-label, single-center phase 2 trial of ibrutinib monotherapy. Remarks on this clone: The antigen it recognizes is unknown. No base qualities exist here, and no much larger clone lies one base off it.

V sheds 3 bases and J sheds 3 bases, leaving 12 bases between their ends. Reading the germline V gene gives CDR1 SQVTM and CDR2 ANQGSEA. Including the terminal cysteine and phenylalanine, the CDR3 comprises 13 residues. Only the CDR3 DNA stays, 39 bases, in frame from base 1. Each clonotype received, on average, approximately 9.9x coverage in deep resolution sequencing performed on a MiSeq, where the target depth lay between 1 in 1 million and 1 in 200,000 T cells. TCR beta libraries were generated with the immunoSEQ hsTCRB Kit. Turning to the authors' computational methods: The data were analyzed with ImmunoSEQ Analyzer and ImmunoSEQ Data Assistant, and V, D and J gene assignments followed IMGT definitions. Clonality, which ranges from 0 to 1, was calculated as one minus the normalized Shannon entropy of productive rearrangement frequencies. Only overrepresented clonotypes making up at least 0.05% of the repertoire of each patient were included in the public clonotype analysis. Fewer than 15 age-matched healthy donor repertoires from immuneACCESS served as clonality controls. In TCRdb, the immuneACCESS table is reduced to in-frame sequences with V and J assigned. These tables do not hold every clone; where another copy was compared, an unresolved V gene accounts for under half, and the others remain unexplained. V and J calls and clone size come straight from that table; D and trimming were deduced from the DNA. The sample table shows about 300,000 clones, and 60% to 80% are seen once. The ten largest clones represent 6% to 6.5% of the sample.

The V gene is TRBV29-1 and the J gene is TRBJ2-7, and TRBD1 may be the D gene, going by 6 matching bases. The sample here was PBMCs, taken after 36 months of ibrutinib treatment. The TCR was taken from a human donor with chronic lymphocytic leukemia. The nucleotide sequence reads TGCAGCGTTGAGGGGGCTATCGGCTACGAGCAGTACTTC. Its translation reads: CSVEGAIGYEQYF.